This T cell receptor (beta chain) was captured by sequencing in a study of cytomegalovirus exposure and HLA in healthy donors. Study information: The Caucasian-associated ancestry cluster contained about 80% of the 300 to 400 genotyped donors. Whole-study results and caveats: Accurate HLA-A and HLA-B prediction from TCR beta sequences was reported for most subjects.

Primers: 60 Vbeta forward and 13 Jbeta reverse. The protocol was immunoSEQ multiplex PCR, while the TCRdb copy is restricted to in-frame clones and leaves out a portion. The sample holds about 140,000 clones, 75% to 90% seen once. Healthy bone marrow donors supplied every sample. Germline V gives CDR1 MDHEN, CDR2 SYDVKM. V shed 4 bases and J 4 bases; nucleotides not matched to a gene: 7. The CDR3 extends over 16 amino acids. Concerning this clone itself: Its antigen is currently unknown.

The source is a female donor in good health and CMV-seronegative. Input material: PBMCs. The rearrangement joins TRBV28 to TRBJ1-5, with 10 bases matching TRBD1. CDR3 sequence (DNA): TGTGCCAGCAGTTACCTGCCGGGACAGGGGAATCAGCCCCAGCATTTT. Translated, it gives CASSYLPGQGNQPQHF.